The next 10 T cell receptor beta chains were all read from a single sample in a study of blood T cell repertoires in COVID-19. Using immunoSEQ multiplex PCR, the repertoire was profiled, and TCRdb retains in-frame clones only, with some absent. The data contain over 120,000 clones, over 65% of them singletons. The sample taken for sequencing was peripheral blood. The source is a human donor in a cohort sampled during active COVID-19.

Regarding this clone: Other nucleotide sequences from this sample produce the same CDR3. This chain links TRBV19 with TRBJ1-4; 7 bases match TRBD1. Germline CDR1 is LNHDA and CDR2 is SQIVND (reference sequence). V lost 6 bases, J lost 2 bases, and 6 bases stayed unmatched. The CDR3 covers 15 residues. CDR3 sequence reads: CASSIRGGTNEKLFF. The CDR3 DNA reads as TGTGCCAGTAGCATCCGAGGGGGCACTAATGAAAAACTGTTTTTT.

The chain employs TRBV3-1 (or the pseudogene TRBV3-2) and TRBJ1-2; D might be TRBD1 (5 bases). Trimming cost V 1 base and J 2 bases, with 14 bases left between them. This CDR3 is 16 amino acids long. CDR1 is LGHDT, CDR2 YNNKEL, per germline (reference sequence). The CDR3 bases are TGTGCCAGCAGCCAAGTTGGGGCCCGGTTCAACTATGGCTACACCTTC. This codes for CASSQVGARFNYGYTF.

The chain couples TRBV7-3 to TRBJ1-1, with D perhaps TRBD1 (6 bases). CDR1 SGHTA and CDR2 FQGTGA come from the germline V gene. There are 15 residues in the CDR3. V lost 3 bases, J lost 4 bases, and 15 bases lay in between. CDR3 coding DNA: TGTGCCAGCAGCTTGGACAGTCAAGGGTCCACTGAAGCTTTCTTT. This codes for CASSLDSQGSTEAFF.

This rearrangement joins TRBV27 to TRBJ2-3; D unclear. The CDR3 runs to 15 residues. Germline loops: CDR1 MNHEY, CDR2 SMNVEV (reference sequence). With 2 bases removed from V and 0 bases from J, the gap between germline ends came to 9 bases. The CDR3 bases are TGTGCCAGCAGTTTAGAGGCCCCTAGCACAGATACGCAGTATTTT. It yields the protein CASSLEAPSTDTQYF.

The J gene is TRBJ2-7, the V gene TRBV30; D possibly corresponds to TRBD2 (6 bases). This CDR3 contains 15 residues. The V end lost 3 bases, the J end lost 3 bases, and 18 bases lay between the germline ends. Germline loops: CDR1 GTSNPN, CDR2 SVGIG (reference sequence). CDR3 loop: CAWRLRDLGRYEQYF. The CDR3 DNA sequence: TGTGCCTGGAGACTACGGGACTTAGGACGCTACGAGCAGTACTTC.

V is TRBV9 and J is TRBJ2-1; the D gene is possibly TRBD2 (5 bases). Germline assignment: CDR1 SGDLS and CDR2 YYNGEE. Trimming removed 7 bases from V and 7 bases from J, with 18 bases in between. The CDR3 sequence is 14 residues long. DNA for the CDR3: TGTGCCAGCCGGCCCGGGGATTCGAGGAATGAGCAGTTCTTC. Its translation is CASRPGDSRNEQFF.

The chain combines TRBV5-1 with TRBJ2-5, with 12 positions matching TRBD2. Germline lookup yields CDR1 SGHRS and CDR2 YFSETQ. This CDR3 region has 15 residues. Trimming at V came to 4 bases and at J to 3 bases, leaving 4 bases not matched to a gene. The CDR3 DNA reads TGCGCCAGCAGCACTAGCGGGGGGAGAGAAGAGACCCAGTACTTC. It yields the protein CASSTSGGREETQYF.

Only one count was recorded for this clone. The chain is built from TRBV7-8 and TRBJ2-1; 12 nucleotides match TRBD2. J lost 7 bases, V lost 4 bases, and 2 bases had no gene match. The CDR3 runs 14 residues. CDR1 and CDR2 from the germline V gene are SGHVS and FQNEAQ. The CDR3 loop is CASSWTSGENEQFF. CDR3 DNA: TGTGCCAGCAGCTGGACTAGCGGGGAGAATGAGCAGTTCTTC.

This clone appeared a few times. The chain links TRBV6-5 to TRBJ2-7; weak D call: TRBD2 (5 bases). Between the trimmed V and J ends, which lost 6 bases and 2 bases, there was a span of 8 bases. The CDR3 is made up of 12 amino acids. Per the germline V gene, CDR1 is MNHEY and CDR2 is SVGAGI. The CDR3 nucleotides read TGTGCCAGCAGCACGAGGGCCTACGAGCAGTACTTC. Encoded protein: CASSTRAYEQYF.

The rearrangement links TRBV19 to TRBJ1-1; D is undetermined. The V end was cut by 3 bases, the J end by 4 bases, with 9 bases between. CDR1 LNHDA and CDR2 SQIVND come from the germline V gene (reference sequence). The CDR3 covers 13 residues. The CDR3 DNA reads TGTGCCAGTAGTATTTGGGGAGGCACTGAAGCTTTCTTT. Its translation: CASSIWGGTEAFF.